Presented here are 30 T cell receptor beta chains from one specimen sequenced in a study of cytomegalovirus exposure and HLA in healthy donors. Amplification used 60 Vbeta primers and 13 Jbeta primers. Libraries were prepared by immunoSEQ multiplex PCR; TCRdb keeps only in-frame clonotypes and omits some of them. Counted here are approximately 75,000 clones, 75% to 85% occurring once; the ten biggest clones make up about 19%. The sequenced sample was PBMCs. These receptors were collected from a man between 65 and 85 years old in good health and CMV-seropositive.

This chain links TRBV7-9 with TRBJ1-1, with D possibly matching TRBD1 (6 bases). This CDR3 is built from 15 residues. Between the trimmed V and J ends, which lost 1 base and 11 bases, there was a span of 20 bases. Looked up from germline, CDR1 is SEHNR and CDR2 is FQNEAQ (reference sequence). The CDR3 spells CASSLEGTGHFGAFF. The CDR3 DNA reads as TGTGCCAGCAGCTTAGAGGGGACGGGACATTTTGGGGCTTTCTTT. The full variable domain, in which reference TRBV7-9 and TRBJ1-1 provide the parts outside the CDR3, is DTGVSQNPRHKITKRGQNVTFRCDPISEHNRLYWYRQTLGQGPEFLTYFQNEAQLEKSRLLSDRFSAERPKGSFSTLEIQRTEQGDSAMYLCASSLEGTGHFGAFFGQGTRLTVV.

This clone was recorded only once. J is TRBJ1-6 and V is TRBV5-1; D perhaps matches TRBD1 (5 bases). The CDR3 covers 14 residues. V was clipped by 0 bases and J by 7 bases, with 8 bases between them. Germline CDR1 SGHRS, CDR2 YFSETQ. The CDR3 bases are TGCGCCAGCAGCTTGGGTCAGGGAAATTCACCCCTCCACTTT. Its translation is CASSLGQGNSPLHF.

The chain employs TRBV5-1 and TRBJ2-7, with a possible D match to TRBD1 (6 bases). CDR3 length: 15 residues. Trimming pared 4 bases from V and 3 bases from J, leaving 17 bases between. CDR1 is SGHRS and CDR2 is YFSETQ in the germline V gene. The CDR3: CASSPEGDKLYEQYF. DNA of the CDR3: TGCGCCAGCAGCCCCGAGGGGGACAAACTCTACGAGCAGTACTTC.

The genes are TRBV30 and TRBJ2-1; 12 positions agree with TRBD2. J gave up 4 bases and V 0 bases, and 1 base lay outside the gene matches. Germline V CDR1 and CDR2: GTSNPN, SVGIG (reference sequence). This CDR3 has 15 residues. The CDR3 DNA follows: TGTGCCTGGAGTGTCGGACTAGCGGGGTACAATGAGCAGTTCTTC. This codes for CAWSVGLAGYNEQFF. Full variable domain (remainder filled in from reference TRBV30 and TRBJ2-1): SQTIHQWPATLVQPVGSPLSLECTVEGTSNPNLYWYRQAAGRGLQLLFYSVGIGQISSEVPQNLSASRPQDRQFILSSKKLLLSDSGFYLCAWSVGLAGYNEQFFGPGTRLTVL.

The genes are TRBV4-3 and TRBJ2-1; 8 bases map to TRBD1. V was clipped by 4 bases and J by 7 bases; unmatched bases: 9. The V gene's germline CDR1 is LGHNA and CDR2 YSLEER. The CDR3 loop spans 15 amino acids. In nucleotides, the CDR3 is TGCGCCAGCAGCCCCAGACAGGGGATGGGGAATGAGCAGTTCTTC. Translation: CASSPRQGMGNEQFF.

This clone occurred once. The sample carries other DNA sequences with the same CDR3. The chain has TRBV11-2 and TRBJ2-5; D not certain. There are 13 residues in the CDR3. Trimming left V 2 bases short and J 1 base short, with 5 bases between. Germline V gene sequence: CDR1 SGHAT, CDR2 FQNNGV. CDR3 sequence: CASSLSVQETQYF. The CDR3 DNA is TGTGCCAGCAGCTTATCAGTCCAAGAGACCCAGTACTTC.

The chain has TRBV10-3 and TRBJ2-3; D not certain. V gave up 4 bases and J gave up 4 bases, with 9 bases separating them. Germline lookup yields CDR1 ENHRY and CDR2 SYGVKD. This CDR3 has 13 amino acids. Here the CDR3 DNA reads TGTGCCATCAGTGCTCAGACTGCAGATACGCAGTATTTT. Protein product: CAISAQTADTQYF.

CDR3 sequence reads: CASRRDSPGNTIYF. The CDR3 DNA reads as TGCGCCAGCAGGCGGGACAGCCCTGGAAACACCATATATTTT. This chain uses TRBV5-1 with TRBJ1-3; 7 nucleotides line up with TRBD1. This CDR3 spans 14 amino acids. J was trimmed by 2 bases and V by 5 bases; bases with no gene match: 4. Germline V CDR1 and CDR2: SGHRS, YFSETQ.

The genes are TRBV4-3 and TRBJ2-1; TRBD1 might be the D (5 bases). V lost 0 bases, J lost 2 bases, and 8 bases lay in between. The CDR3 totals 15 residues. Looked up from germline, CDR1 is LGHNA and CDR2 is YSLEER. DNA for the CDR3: TGCGCCAGCAGCCAAGATGAACAGGCCTACAATGAGCAGTTCTTC. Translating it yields CASSQDEQAYNEQFF.

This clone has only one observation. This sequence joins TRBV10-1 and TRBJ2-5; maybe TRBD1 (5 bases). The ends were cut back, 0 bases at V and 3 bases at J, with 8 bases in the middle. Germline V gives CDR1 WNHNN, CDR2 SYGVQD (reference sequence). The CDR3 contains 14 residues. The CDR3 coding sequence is TGCGCCAGCAGTGAGTCACCAGGGAAAGAGACCCAGTACTTC. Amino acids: CASSESPGKETQYF.

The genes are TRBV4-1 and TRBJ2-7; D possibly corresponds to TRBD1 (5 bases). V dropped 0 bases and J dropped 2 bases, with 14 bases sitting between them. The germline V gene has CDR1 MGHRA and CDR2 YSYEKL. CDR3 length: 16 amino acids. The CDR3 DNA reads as TGCGCCAGCAGCCAAGAGAACTACGACAGCGCCTACGAGCAGTACTTC. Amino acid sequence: CASSQENYDSAYEQYF.

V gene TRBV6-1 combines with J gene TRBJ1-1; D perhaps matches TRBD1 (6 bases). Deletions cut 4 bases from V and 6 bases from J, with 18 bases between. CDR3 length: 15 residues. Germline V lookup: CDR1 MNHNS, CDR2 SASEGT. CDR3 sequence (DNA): TGTGCCAGCAGTGCGCCGACTACAGGGCAACCTGAAGCTTTCTTT. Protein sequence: CASSAPTTGQPEAFF.

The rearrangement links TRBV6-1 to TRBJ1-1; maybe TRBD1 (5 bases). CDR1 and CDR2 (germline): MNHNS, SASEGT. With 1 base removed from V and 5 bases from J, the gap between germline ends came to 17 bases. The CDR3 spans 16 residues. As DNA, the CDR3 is TGTGCCAGCAGTGAAGATGGTGGGGGGAGCCGGACTGAAGCTTTCTTT. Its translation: CASSEDGGGSRTEAFF.

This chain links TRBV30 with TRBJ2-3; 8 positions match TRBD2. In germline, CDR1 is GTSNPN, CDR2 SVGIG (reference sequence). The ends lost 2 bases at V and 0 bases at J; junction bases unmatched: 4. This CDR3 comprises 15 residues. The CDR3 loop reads CAWSLLADSTDTQYF. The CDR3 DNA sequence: TGTGCCTGGAGTTTACTAGCGGACAGCACAGATACGCAGTATTTT.

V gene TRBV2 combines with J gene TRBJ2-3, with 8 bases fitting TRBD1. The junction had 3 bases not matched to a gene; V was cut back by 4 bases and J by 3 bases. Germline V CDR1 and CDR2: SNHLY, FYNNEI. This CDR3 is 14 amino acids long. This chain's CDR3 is CASSGRQGTDTQYF. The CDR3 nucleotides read TGTGCCAGCAGTGGGAGACAGGGGACAGATACGCAGTATTTT.

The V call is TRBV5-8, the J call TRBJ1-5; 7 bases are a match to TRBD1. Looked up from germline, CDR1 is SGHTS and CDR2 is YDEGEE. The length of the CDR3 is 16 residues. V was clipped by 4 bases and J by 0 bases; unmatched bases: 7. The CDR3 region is CASSEETGNSNQPQHF. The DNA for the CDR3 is TGTGCCAGCAGCGAAGAGACAGGGAATAGCAATCAGCCCCAGCATTTT.

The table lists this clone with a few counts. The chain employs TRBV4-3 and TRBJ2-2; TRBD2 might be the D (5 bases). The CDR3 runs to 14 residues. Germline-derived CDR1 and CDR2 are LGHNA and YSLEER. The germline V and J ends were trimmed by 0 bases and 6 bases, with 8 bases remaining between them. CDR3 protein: CASSQDLAAGELFF. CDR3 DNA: TGCGCCAGCAGCCAAGATCTAGCTGCCGGGGAGCTGTTTTTT.

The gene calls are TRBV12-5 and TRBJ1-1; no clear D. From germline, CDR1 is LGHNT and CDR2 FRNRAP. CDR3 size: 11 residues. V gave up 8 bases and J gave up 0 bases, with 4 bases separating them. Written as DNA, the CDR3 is TGTGCTAGTTCAGTGAACACTGAAGCTTTCTTT. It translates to CASSVNTEAFF.

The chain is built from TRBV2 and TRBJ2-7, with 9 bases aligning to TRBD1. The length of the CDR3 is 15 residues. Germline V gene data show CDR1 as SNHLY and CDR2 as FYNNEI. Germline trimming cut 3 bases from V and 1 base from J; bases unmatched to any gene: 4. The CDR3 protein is CASSDPGTGSYEQYF. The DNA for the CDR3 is TGTGCCAGCAGTGATCCCGGGACAGGGTCCTACGAGCAGTACTTC.

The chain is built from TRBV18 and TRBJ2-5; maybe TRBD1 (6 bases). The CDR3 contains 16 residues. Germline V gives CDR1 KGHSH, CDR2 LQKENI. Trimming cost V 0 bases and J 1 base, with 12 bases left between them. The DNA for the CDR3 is TGTGCCAGCTCACCACCAGGACAGCCGTCCCAAGAGACCCAGTACTTC. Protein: CASSPPGQPSQETQYF. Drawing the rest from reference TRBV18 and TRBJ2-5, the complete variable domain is NAGVMQNPRHLVRRRGQEARLRCSPMKGHSHVYWYRQLPEEGLKFMVYLQKENIIDESGMPKERFSAEFPKEGPSILRIQQVVRGDSAAYFCASSPPGQPSQETQYFGPGTRLLVL.

Here the CDR3 reads CASSYSYRGPYNEQFF. Written as DNA, the CDR3 is TGTGCCAGCAGTTACAGTTACAGGGGGCCGTACAATGAGCAGTTCTTC. The J gene is TRBJ2-1, the V gene TRBV6-5; 9 bases fit TRBD1. CDR1 and CDR2 (germline): MNHEY, SVGAGI. The CDR3 is made up of 16 amino acids. V was clipped by 2 bases and J by 4 bases; unmatched bases: 6.

The CDR3: CASSEGAGGNTIYF. CDR3 sequence (DNA): TGTGCCAGCAGTGAAGGGGCTGGTGGAAACACCATATATTTT. The chain recombines TRBV2 with TRBJ1-3, with no clear D. The CDR3 contains 14 residues. Per the germline V gene, CDR1 is SNHLY and CDR2 is FYNNEI. V was cut by 1 base and J by 3 bases, with 7 bases left in between. Supplemented by reference TRBV2 and TRBJ1-3, the full variable domain reads EPEVTQTPSHQVTQMGQEVILRCVPISNHLYFYWYRQILGQKVEFLVSFYNNEISEKSEIFDDQFSVERPDGSNFTLKIRSTKLEDSAMYFCASSEGAGGNTIYFGEGSWLTVV.

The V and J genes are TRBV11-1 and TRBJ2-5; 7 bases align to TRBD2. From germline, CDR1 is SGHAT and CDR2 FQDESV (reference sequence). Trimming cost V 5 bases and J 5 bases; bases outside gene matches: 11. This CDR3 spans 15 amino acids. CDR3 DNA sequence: TGTGCCAGCAGCCCAGGATGGGGGGGATATGAGACCCAGTACTTC. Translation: CASSPGWGGYETQYF.

The CDR3 protein is CASSFTRLDRVNSPLHF. DNA for the CDR3: TGCGCCAGCAGCTTTACGCGTTTAGACAGGGTGAATTCACCCCTCCACTTT. This chain links TRBV5-1 with TRBJ1-6; 7 positions match TRBD1. The CDR3 is made up of 17 amino acids. V gave up 2 bases and J gave up 7 bases; unmatched junction bases: 12. Germline assignment: CDR1 SGHRS and CDR2 YFSETQ.

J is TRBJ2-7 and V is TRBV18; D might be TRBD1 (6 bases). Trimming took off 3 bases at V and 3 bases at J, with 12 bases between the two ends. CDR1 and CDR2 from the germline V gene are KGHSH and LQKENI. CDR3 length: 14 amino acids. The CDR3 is CASSPVGALYEQYF. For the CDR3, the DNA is TGTGCCAGCTCACCGGTGGGGGCCCTCTACGAGCAGTACTTC. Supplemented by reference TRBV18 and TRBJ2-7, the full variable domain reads NAGVMQNPRHLVRRRGQEARLRCSPMKGHSHVYWYRQLPEEGLKFMVYLQKENIIDESGMPKERFSAEFPKEGPSILRIQQVVRGDSAAYFCASSPVGALYEQYFGPGTRLTVT.

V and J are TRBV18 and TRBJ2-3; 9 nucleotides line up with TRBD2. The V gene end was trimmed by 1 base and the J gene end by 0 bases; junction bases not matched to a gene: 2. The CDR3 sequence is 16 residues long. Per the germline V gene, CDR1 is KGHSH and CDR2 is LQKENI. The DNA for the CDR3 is TGTGCCAGCTCACCACTAGCGGGAGAGAGCACAGATACGCAGTATTTT. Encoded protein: CASSPLAGESTDTQYF.

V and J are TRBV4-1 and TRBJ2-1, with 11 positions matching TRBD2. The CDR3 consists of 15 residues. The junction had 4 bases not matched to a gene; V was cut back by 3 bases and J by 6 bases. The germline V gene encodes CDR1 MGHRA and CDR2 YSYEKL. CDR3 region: CASSHTGLAANEQFF. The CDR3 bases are TGCGCCAGCAGCCATACGGGACTAGCGGCCAATGAGCAGTTCTTC.

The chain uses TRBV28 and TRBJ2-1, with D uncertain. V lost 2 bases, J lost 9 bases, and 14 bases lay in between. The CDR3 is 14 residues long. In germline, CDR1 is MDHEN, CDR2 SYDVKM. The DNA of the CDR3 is TGTGCCAGCAGTTTAATTGGTGGGCAAAGTGAGCAGTTCTTC. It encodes CASSLIGGQSEQFF. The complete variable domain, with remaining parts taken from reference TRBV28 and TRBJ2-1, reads DVKVTQSSRYLVKRTGEKVFLECVQDMDHENMFWYRQDPGLGLRLIYFSYDVKMKEKGDIPEGYSVSREKKERFSLILESASTNQTSMYLCASSLIGGQSEQFFGPGTRLTVL.

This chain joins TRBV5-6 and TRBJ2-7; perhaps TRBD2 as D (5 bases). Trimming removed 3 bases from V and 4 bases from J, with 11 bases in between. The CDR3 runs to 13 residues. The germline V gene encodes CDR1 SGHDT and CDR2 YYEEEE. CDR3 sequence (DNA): TGTGCCAGCAGCTGGGGTCGGGATTACGAGCAGTACTTC. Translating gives CASSWGRDYEQYF.

The CDR3 spells CASSSIADYGYTF. CDR3 bases: TGTGCCAGCAGCTCCATCGCAGACTATGGCTACACCTTC. The genes are TRBV5-4 and TRBJ1-2; D not certain. The length of the CDR3 is 13 residues. Germline CDR1 and CDR2: SGHNT and YYREEE (reference sequence). The ends were cut back, 3 bases at V and 3 bases at J, with 9 bases in the middle.